The 5 T cell receptor beta chains reported below all come from one sample, sequenced in a study of blood T cell repertoires in COVID-19. Method: immunoSEQ multiplex PCR; TCRdb's copy keeps in-frame clones and lacks some. The sample lists 250,000 to 350,000 clones, roughly 90% seen once, with 3% in the top ten. Sequencing was performed on PBMCs or T cells enriched from blood (not recorded which). The receptors were gathered from a woman in her forties or fifties who had recovered from COVID-19.

The V call is TRBV29-1, the J call TRBJ2-2, with a possible D match to TRBD2 (6 bases). The CDR3 has 15 residues. Between the trimmed V and J ends, which lost 5 bases and 0 bases, there was a span of 13 bases. The V gene's germline CDR1 is SQVTM and CDR2 ANQGSEA. In DNA form, the CDR3 reads TGCAGCGTTAAGTTCCTAGCGCCGAACACCGGGGAGCTGTTTTTT. This gives the protein CSVKFLAPNTGELFF.

The genes are TRBV2 and TRBJ2-7; 10 nucleotides agree with TRBD1. Germline V gives CDR1 SNHLY, CDR2 FYNNEI. J lost 3 bases, V lost 5 bases, and 4 bases had no gene match. The CDR3 is 14 residues long. This CDR3 is CASSIDRGLYEQYF. The CDR3 region has the DNA TGTGCCAGCAGTATAGACAGGGGGCTCTACGAGCAGTACTTC.

This chain joins TRBV7-2 and TRBJ2-1, with 10 bases fitting TRBD2. Trimming at V came to 2 bases and at J to 4 bases, leaving 11 bases not matched to a gene. This CDR3 is 18 amino acids long. Looked up from germline, CDR1 is SGHTA and CDR2 is FQGNSA. CDR3 sequence reads: CASSLLFGAGGAYNEQFF. The CDR3 DNA sequence: TGTGCCAGCAGCTTATTATTCGGAGCGGGAGGGGCTTACAATGAGCAGTTCTTC.

This clone appeared a few times. This chain links TRBV11-2 with TRBJ2-2; D remains unclear. Germline CDR1 is SGHAT and CDR2 is FQNNGV. CDR3 length: 13 amino acids. V lost 4 bases and J 6 bases, leaving 9 bases between the germline ends. The CDR3 DNA reads TGTGCCAGCAGCTCGCAGCGCGCCGGGGAGCTGTTTTTT. Translating it yields CASSSQRAGELFF.

The rearrangement uses TRBV28 and TRBJ1-1, with D perhaps TRBD1 (6 bases). The CDR3 is made up of 17 amino acids. The V gene lost 5 bases and the J gene lost 4 bases, with 23 bases spanning the gap. Germline values: CDR1 MDHEN, CDR2 SYDVKM. CDR3 protein: CASSPTQGGGWVTEAFF. The CDR3 DNA reads TGTGCCAGCAGTCCAACACAGGGAGGGGGATGGGTCACTGAAGCTTTCTTT.